The rows below give T cell receptor beta chains drawn from one sample of a study of shared clonotypes between healthy human individuals. Assay: immunoSEQ multiplex PCR; the TCRdb copy retains only in-frame clones and omits some. The sample holds about 2.4 million clones, roughly 93% seen once. Sequencing was carried out using naive CD4+ T cells from PBMCs. These receptor sequences come from a man aged 18 to 30 in good health. Some clones in this sample may be carry-over from other donors' samples. Each CDR3 is given with its conserved first and last residue. A D gene is named only where the DNA matches it firmly. Clone size is stated in some rows and not others, as once, few, many or a class when expanded.

V gene,J gene,D gene,clone size,CDR3 protein,CDR3 DNA
TRBV9,TRBJ2-2,TRBD1,NA,CASSVPDRANTGELFF,TGTGCCAGCAGCGTTCCGGACAGGGCGAACACCGGGGAGCTGTTTTTT
TRBV10-3,TRBJ1-2,NA,NA,CAILALEGNYGYTF,TGTGCCATCTTAGCTTTGGAAGGGAACTATGGCTACACCTTC
TRBV6-5,TRBJ2-3,TRBD1,NA,CASSYWGTEGDTQYF,TGTGCCAGCAGTTACTGGGGGACAGAAGGCGATACGCAGTATTTT
TRBV6-5,TRBJ2-3,NA,NA,CASGRGSSTDTQYF,TGTGCCAGCGGAAGGGGGTCTAGCACAGATACGCAGTATTTT
TRBV29-1,TRBJ1-1,NA,NA,CSVRQKLNTEAFF,TGCAGCGTTCGACAGAAATTGAACACTGAAGCTTTCTTT
TRBV5-1,TRBJ2-7,TRBD1,NA,CASSGSGTPRGEQYF,TGCGCCAGCAGCGGCTCCGGGACGCCCAGGGGGGAGCAGTACTTC
TRBV6-6,TRBJ2-7,NA,NA,CASSTLTGSSYEQYF,TGTGCCAGCAGTACCTTGACGGGAAGCTCCTACGAGCAGTACTTC
TRBV5-1,TRBJ2-7,NA,many,CASSLDKYYEQYF,TGCGCCAGCAGCCTCGACAAGTACTACGAGCAGTACTTC
TRBV19,TRBJ1-2,NA,NA,CATQVPNYGYTF,TGTGCCACCCAGGTCCCGAACTATGGCTACACCTTC
TRBV7-2,TRBJ2-3,TRBD1,NA,CASSSVGGQGANTQYF,TGTGCCAGCAGCTCCGTAGGGGGACAGGGTGCAAATACGCAGTATTTT
TRBV7-9,TRBJ2-5,NA,NA,CASSSHPPPGKETQYF,TGTGCCAGCAGCTCCCACCCCCCCCCAGGGAAAGAGACCCAGTACTTC
TRBV27,TRBJ2-3,NA,NA,CASSLSDPDTDTQYF,TGTGCCAGCAGTTTATCGGATCCAGACACAGATACGCAGTATTTT
TRBV7-2,TRBJ1-1,NA,NA,CASSLSSYGYTEAFF,TGTGCCAGCAGCTTATCCAGTTACGGTTACACTGAAGCTTTCTTT
TRBV7-2,TRBJ2-7,NA,NA,CASSTRGLLTYEQYF,TGTGCCAGCAGCACCAGGGGACTACTCACCTACGAGCAGTACTTC
TRBV4-1,TRBJ2-1,TRBD2,NA,CASSLTSGSYNEQFF,TGCGCCAGCAGCCTCACTAGCGGTTCCTACAATGAGCAGTTCTTC
TRBV5-4,TRBJ1-2,NA,NA,CASSFGDSPNYGYTF,TGTGCCAGCAGCTTTGGTGACAGCCCTAACTATGGCTACACCTTC
TRBV30,TRBJ2-3,TRBD1,NA,CAWSPLRTGVTDTQYF,TGTGCCTGGAGCCCCCTCAGGACAGGAGTCACAGATACGCAGTATTTT
TRBV19,TRBJ1-2,NA,NA,CASSRQAYGYTF,TGTGCCAGTAGTCGGCAGGCCTATGGCTACACCTTC
TRBV28,TRBJ2-2,TRBD1,NA,CASRPETGIGSRLELFF,TGTGCCAGCAGACCCGAGACAGGGATAGGGTCCAGGTTAGAGCTGTTTTTT
TRBV7-6,TRBJ2-1,TRBD2,NA,CASSAQVIAGVGAYNEQFF,TGTGCCAGCAGCGCCCAAGTAATAGCGGGAGTAGGGGCCTACAATGAGCAGTTCTTC
TRBV4-3,TRBJ1-1,NA,NA,CASSQYVWGVPGTEAFF,TGCGCCAGCAGCCAATACGTATGGGGGGTCCCCGGCACTGAAGCTTTCTTT
TRBV6-5,TRBJ2-2,NA,NA,CASSRGVPGELFF,TGTGCCAGCAGTCGAGGGGTTCCCGGGGAGCTGTTTTTT
TRBV11-3,TRBJ2-1,TRBD2,once,CASSPGLAGDQEQFF,TGTGCCAGCAGCCCCGGTCTAGCGGGAGATCAGGAGCAGTTCTTC
TRBV5-1,TRBJ2-5,NA,NA,CASSPGFGTQYF,TGCGCCAGCAGCCCAGGGTTTGGGACCCAGTACTTC
TRBV4-1,TRBJ1-5,TRBD1,NA,CASSQVAGGNNQPQHF,TGCGCCAGCAGCCAAGTGGCAGGGGGGAACAATCAGCCCCAGCATTTT
TRBV7-2,TRBJ1-1,NA,NA,CASSLERGSEAFF,TGTGCCAGCAGCTTAGAGCGGGGGTCTGAAGCTTTCTTT
TRBV6-6,TRBJ1-5,NA,once,CASSYLGMSNQPQHF,TGTGCCAGCAGTTACTTGGGGATGAGCAATCAGCCCCAGCATTTT
TRBV5-1,TRBJ1-6,NA,NA,CASSLNSGGNSPLHF,TGCGCCAGCAGCTTAAACTCCGGTGGTAATTCACCCCTCCACTTT
TRBV28,TRBJ2-7,TRBD2,once,CASRLPGTRYEQYF,TGTGCCAGCAGACTACCCGGGACTAGATACGAGCAGTACTTC
TRBV18,TRBJ2-5,NA,NA,CASSPAGNGETQYF,TGTGCCAGCTCACCAGCGGGGAACGGCGAGACCCAGTACTTC
TRBV9,TRBJ2-7,NA,NA,CASSVELSTAQYF,TGTGCCAGCAGCGTAGAACTATCTACTGCGCAGTACTTC
TRBV7-6,TRBJ2-5,NA,NA,CASTGILETQYF,TGTGCCAGCACAGGGATCTTGGAGACCCAGTACTTC
TRBV7-3,TRBJ1-1,NA,NA,CASRSSVNTEAFF,TGTGCCAGCAGGTCCTCAGTGAACACTGAAGCTTTCTTT
TRBV2,TRBJ2-1,NA,NA,CASSRTGADEQFF,TGTGCCAGCAGCAGAACGGGGGCGGATGAGCAGTTCTTC
TRBV5-1,TRBJ2-7,NA,NA,CASSPSRVNEQYF,TGCGCCAGCAGCCCTTCGCGTGTAAACGAGCAGTACTTC
TRBV30,TRBJ1-5,NA,NA,CAWSVPTGLGYQPQHF,TGTGCCTGGAGTGTACCAACAGGCCTTGGGTATCAGCCCCAGCATTTT
TRBV5-4,TRBJ1-2,NA,NA,CASSQDRERYGYTF,TGTGCCAGCAGTCAGGACAGAGAGCGTTATGGCTACACCTTC
TRBV28,TRBJ2-1,NA,NA,CASSFPERIYNEQFF,TGTGCCAGCAGTTTTCCCGAACGGATCTACAATGAGCAGTTCTTC
TRBV15,TRBJ1-4,TRBD1,NA,CATGTGTGRNEKLFF,TGTGCCACCGGCACCGGGACAGGGAGAAATGAAAAACTGTTTTTT
TRBV2,TRBJ2-7,TRBD2,NA,CASAPGTSRYEQYF,TGTGCCAGCGCCCCCGGGACTAGTAGGTACGAGCAGTACTTC
TRBV5-4,TRBJ2-2,NA,NA,CASRLDGTVGTGELFF,TGTGCCAGCAGGCTGGACGGGACGGTCGGTACCGGGGAGCTGTTTTTT
TRBV6-4,TRBJ2-3,TRBD2,NA,CASSREGQTDTQYF,TGTGCCAGCAGCCGGGAGGGCCAAACAGATACGCAGTATTTT
TRBV9,TRBJ2-3,TRBD2,NA,CASSVGYSGRAQDTQYF,TGTGCCAGCAGCGTGGGATATAGCGGGAGGGCCCAAGATACGCAGTATTTT
TRBV6-5,TRBJ1-2,NA,NA,CASSYPGYYGYTF,TGTGCCAGCAGTTACCCAGGATACTATGGCTACACCTTC
TRBV11-3,TRBJ1-3,NA,NA,CASSLEAGSSGNTIYF,TGTGCCAGCAGCTTAGAAGCAGGGAGCTCTGGAAACACCATATATTTT
TRBV5-5,TRBJ1-5,NA,NA,CASSLINQPQHF,TGTGCCAGCAGCTTGATCAATCAGCCCCAGCATTTT
TRBV7-9,TRBJ2-1,TRBD2,NA,CASSHLRGASGTYNEQFF,TGTGCCAGCAGTCATTTGAGGGGGGCTAGCGGGACCTACAATGAGCAGTTCTTC
TRBV5-1,TRBJ2-1,NA,NA,CASSLDPSSYNEQFF,TGCGCCAGCAGCTTGGACCCGAGCTCCTACAATGAGCAGTTCTTC
TRBV6-5,TRBJ2-7,TRBD1,once,CASSYGNRGYEQYF,TGTGCCAGCAGTTACGGAAACAGGGGGTACGAGCAGTACTTC
TRBV9,TRBJ1-1,NA,NA,CASSAGTPRNTEAFF,TGTGCCAGCAGCGCCGGGACACCTAGGAACACTGAAGCTTTCTTT